The next 4 T cell receptor beta chains were all read from a single sample in a study of identical twins (dated by TCRdb to 2015 to 2016). Receptor libraries were prepared by 5' RACE. Sequencing relied on an Illumina HiSeq 2000. TCRdb reran the public reads through fastp at Q25 and MiXCR, keeping productive beta chains. Each entry merges the rows of one CDR3 protein and shows their most common DNA and genes. The sample records a few hundred thousand distinct CDR3 sequences, about 24% of which are singletons. The ten largest clones capture about 2.9% of the sample. These data were also filed under a second study, of T cells expressing NK-cell markers.

Material: CD4+ T cells sorted from blood. Receptors were obtained from a woman younger than 35 in good health.

V usage is TRBV5-1 and J usage is TRBJ2-2; the D gene is possibly TRBD2 (6 bases). Germline CDR1 reads SGHRS; CDR2 reads YFSETQ. The ends were cut back, 4 bases at V and 4 bases at J, with 17 bases in the middle. The CDR3 sequence is 16 residues long. The CDR3 reads CASSQITGEGTGELFF. DNA for the CDR3: TGCGCCAGCAGCCAAATCACGGGAGAGGGCACCGGGGAGCTGTTTTTT.

The rearrangement uses TRBV20-1 and TRBJ2-2; D is ambiguous. Germline lookup yields CDR1 DFQATT and CDR2 SNEGSKA (reference sequence). The CDR3 is 12 amino acids. V was pared by 4 bases and J by 7 bases, with 10 bases between. Here the CDR3 DNA reads TGCAGTGCTATTGGCCAGATCGGGGAGCTGTTTTTT. Amino acids: CSAIGQIGELFF.

CDR3 sequence: CSAVTGTPYITDTQYF. CDR3 bases: TGCAGTGCGGTTACCGGGACTCCCTATATCACAGATACGCAGTATTTT. This chain connects TRBV20-1 to TRBJ2-3, with D tentatively TRBD2 (6 bases). The CDR3 totals 16 residues. V shed 6 bases and J shed 2 bases, with 21 bases lying between them. Germline V lookup: CDR1 DFQATT, CDR2 SNEGSKA (reference sequence).

The rearrangement links TRBV2 to TRBJ1-5, with TRBD1 as a possible D gene (6 bases). V was cut by 8 bases and J by 5 bases, with 13 bases left in between. The CDR3 extends over 13 amino acids. CDR1 and CDR2 (germline): SNHLY, FYNNEI. The CDR3 DNA is TGTGCCAGCTCAGGGGAAGGCGATCAGCCCCAGCATTTT. Translating it yields CASSGEGDQPQHF.